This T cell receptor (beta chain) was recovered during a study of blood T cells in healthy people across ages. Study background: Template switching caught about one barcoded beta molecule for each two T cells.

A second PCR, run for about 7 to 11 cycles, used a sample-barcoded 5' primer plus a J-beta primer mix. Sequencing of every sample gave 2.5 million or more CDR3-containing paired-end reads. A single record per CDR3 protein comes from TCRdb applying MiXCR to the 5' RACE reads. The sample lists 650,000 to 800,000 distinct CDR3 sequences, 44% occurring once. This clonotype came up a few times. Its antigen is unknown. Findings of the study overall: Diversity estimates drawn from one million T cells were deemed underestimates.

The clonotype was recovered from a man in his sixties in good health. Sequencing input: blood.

The CDR3 coding sequence is TGTGCCAGCAGTACTTTCATGACTAGCGGGGGCACAGATACGCAGTATTTT. Its protein is CASSTFMTSGGTDTQYF. The chain joins TRBV7-6 to TRBJ2-3; 11 positions match TRBD2. This CDR3 is built from 17 residues. Germline assignment: CDR1 SGHVS and CDR2 FNYEAQ. The ends lost 6 bases at V and 1 base at J; junction bases unmatched: 9.